Listed below are T cell receptor beta chains from one sample, sequenced in a study of T cell repertoires in cytomegalovirus infection. Each CDR3 protein gets one entry after TCRdb re-called the reads with MiXCR. The sample lists under 300,000 distinct CDR3 sequences, over 9% occurring once. Sample: PBMCs. The receptor source for this set is a human donor in good health (CMV status not recorded). Some clones in this sample may be carry-over from other donors' samples. Both conserved end residues are part of each CDR3. Fields, in order: D gene, clone size, J gene, V gene, CDR3 protein, CDR3 DNA. D genes are given only for firm matches. The size entry is marked missing in some rows and otherwise reads once, few, many or a size class.

-,few,TRBJ2-5,TRBV7-2,CASSQPSQETQYF,TGTGCCAGCAGCCAACCTTCCCAAGAGACCCAGTACTTC
-,many,TRBJ2-2,TRBV19,CASTPGDSRSNTGELFF,TGTGCCAGTACCCCGGGGGACAGCCGATCGAACACCGGGGAGCTGTTTTTT
-,many,TRBJ1-5,TRBV2,CASSDVSGQPQHF,TGTGCCAGCAGTGACGTATCGGGGCAGCCCCAGCATTTT
TRBD2,few,TRBJ2-5,TRBV29-1,CSSRASGSETQYF,TGCAGCTCTAGGGCTAGCGGTTCAGAGACCCAGTACTTC
-,-,TRBJ2-3,TRBV12-3/TRBV12-4,CASSFGTTDTQYF,TGTGCCAGCAGTTTCGGGACTACAGATACGCAGTATTTT
TRBD1,many,TRBJ1-2,TRBV7-8,CASSTTGNYGYTF,TGTGCCAGCAGCACGACAGGGAACTATGGCTACACCTTC
TRBD1,-,TRBJ2-5,TRBV29-1,CSVDPGQGVETQYF,TGCAGCGTTGACCCGGGACAGGGGGTAGAGACCCAGTACTTC
-,many,TRBJ2-7,TRBV7-2,CASSLDGKPGFPYEQYF,TGTGCCAGCAGCTTAGACGGGAAGCCGGGGTTTCCCTACGAGCAGTACTTC
-,many,TRBJ1-1,TRBV7-2,CASSLRIGRKNMNTEAFF,TGTGCCAGCAGCTTAAGGATTGGCAGAAAAAACATGAACACTGAAGCTTTCTTT
-,few,TRBJ2-1,TRBV19,CASSIFQGTANEQFF,TGTGCCAGTAGTATTTTCCAGGGGACTGCCAATGAGCAGTTCTTC
-,many,TRBJ2-4,TRBV18,CASSPPDLSKNIQYF,TGTGCCAGCTCACCACCGGATCTCAGCAAAAACATTCAGTACTTC
-,many,TRBJ2-7,TRBV6-5,CASSYSSGRVREQYF,TGTGCCAGCAGTTACTCGTCGGGCAGGGTGAGGGAGCAGTACTTC
-,-,TRBJ1-1,TRBV4-1,CASSQTGPLNTEDFF,TGCGCCAGCAGCCAAACGGGACCTTTGAACACTGAAGATTTCTTT
-,-,TRBJ2-5,TRBV6-2/TRBV6-3,CASRLWSYRDQETQYF,TGTGCCAGCAGACTTTGGTCCTACAGAGACCAAGAGACCCAGTACTTC
-,many,TRBJ2-3,TRBV7-2,CASTRGGTDTQYF,TGTGCCAGCACAAGGGGGGGCACAGATACGCAGTATTTT
-,many,TRBJ2-2,TRBV28,CASSLTGYTGELFF,TGTGCCAGCAGTTTAACAGGGTACACCGGGGAGCTGTTTTTT
TRBD2,-,TRBJ2-3,TRBV11-2,CASSNRLAGGKDTQYF,TGTGCCAGCAGCAACCGACTAGCGGGGGGGAAAGATACGCAGTATTTT
TRBD2,many,TRBJ2-7,TRBV7-3,CASSSMGGNYEQYF,TGTGCCAGCAGCTCAATGGGGGGGAACTACGAGCAGTACTTC
TRBD1,many,TRBJ1-1,TRBV10-3,CAIRDREGGRTEAFF,TGTGCCATCAGGGACAGGGAAGGAGGTCGGACTGAAGCTTTCTTT
-,many,TRBJ1-6,TRBV7-2,CASSLDGPALHF,TGTGCCAGCAGCTTGGACGGCCCAGCCCTCCACTTT
TRBD2,many,TRBJ2-7,TRBV7-6,CASSYSGGASEQYF,TGTGCCAGCAGCTATAGCGGGGGGGCTTCCGAGCAGTACTTC
-,many,TRBJ2-3,TRBV7-3,CASSPRLGATDTQYF,TGTGCCAGCAGCCCCCGTCTGGGGGCGACGGATACGCAGTATTTT
-,few,TRBJ2-1,TRBV20-1,CSAREGGDEQFF,TGCAGTGCTAGAGAAGGAGGGGATGAGCAGTTCTTC
-,-,TRBJ1-1,TRBV19,CASTDRPGGTAEAFF,TGTGCCAGTACCGATAGGCCGGGCGGTACCGCTGAAGCTTTCTTT
-,-,TRBJ2-3,TRBV28,CASSYSDTQYF,TGTGCCAGCAGTTATTCAGATACGCAGTATTTT
-,few,TRBJ1-1,TRBV6-2/TRBV6-3,CASRNAGVRTEAFF,TGTGCCAGCAGAAACGCGGGGGTGCGTACTGAAGCTTTCTTT
-,-,TRBJ2-7,TRBV20-1,CSYQDSSSSYEQYF,TGCAGCTACCAGGACAGTTCTAGCTCCTACGAGCAGTACTTC
-,few,TRBJ1-2,TRBV12-3/TRBV12-4,CASSLGQGIGYTF,TGTGCCAGCAGTTTAGGTCAGGGAATCGGCTACACCTTC
-,few,TRBJ2-6,TRBV19,CASSISWDRANVLTF,TGTGCCAGTAGTATAAGCTGGGACAGGGCCAACGTCCTGACTTTC
TRBD2,many,TRBJ2-7,TRBV7-2,CASSITSGRQGAEQYF,TGTGCCAGCAGCATCACTAGCGGGAGGCAGGGGGCCGAGCAGTACTTC
-,-,TRBJ2-7,TRBV4-3,CASSPSPGTRYEQYF,TGCGCCAGCAGCCCTTCTCCCGGGACACGCTACGAGCAGTACTTC